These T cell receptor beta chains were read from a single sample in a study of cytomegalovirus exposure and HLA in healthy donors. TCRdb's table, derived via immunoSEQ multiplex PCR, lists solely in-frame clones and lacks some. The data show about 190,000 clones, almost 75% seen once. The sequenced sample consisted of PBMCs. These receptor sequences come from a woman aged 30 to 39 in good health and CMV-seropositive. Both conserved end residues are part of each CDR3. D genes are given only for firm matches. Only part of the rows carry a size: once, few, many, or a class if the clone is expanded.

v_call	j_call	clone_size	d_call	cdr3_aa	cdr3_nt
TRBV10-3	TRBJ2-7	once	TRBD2	CAISEQGLAGVNEQYF	TGTGCCATCAGCGAACAAGGACTAGCGGGAGTCAACGAGCAGTACTTC
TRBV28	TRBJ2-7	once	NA	CASSGGGMSYEQYF	TGTGCCAGCAGTGGAGGCGGGATGTCCTACGAGCAGTACTTC
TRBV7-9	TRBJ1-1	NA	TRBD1	CASSPHWRGTGLEAFF	TGTGCCAGCAGCCCCCATTGGCGCGGGACAGGTCTTGAAGCTTTCTTT
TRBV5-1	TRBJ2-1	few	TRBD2	CASSYSSGRTYNEQFF	TGCGCCAGCAGCTACTCCTCCGGGAGGACCTACAATGAGCAGTTCTTC
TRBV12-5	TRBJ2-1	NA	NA	CASGLGGSHSYNEQFF	TGTGCTAGTGGTTTGGGCGGAAGCCACTCCTACAATGAGCAGTTCTTC
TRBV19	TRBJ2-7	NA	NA	CASSITGSSYEQYF	TGTGCCAGTAGTATCACAGGCAGCTCCTACGAGCAGTACTTC
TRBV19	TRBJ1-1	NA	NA	CASSLKAEGEAFF	TGTGCCAGTAGTCTAAAGGCGGAGGGGGAAGCTTTCTTT
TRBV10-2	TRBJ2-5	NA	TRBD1	CASSNPGTGKETQYF	TGCGCCAGCAGTAATCCGGGGACAGGGAAAGAGACCCAGTACTTC
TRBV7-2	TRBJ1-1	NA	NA	CASSFWGRGGVTEAFF	TGTGCCAGCAGCTTTTGGGGGAGGGGGGGTGTCACTGAAGCTTTCTTT
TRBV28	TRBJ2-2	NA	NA	CASSDDSIANTGELFF	TGTGCCAGCAGCGACGACAGTATTGCGAACACCGGGGAGCTGTTTTTT
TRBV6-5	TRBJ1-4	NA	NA	CASSRIGGTNEKLFF	TGTGCCAGCAGCCGAATAGGGGGTACTAATGAAAAACTGTTTTTT
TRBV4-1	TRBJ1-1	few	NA	CASSQGGVNTEAFF	TGCGCCAGCAGCCAAGGAGGAGTGAACACTGAAGCTTTCTTT